The rows below give T cell receptor beta chains drawn from one sample of a study of breast tumors, draining lymph nodes, adjacent tissues. TCRdb re-analysed the multiplex PCR reads in MiXCR, keeping a single row per CDR3 protein. The table includes roughly 110,000 distinct CDR3 sequences, 30% detected once. The sample comprised axillary lymph node tissue. These receptors came from a female donor with breast cancer. Some clones in this sample may be carry-over from other donors' samples. Both conserved end residues are part of each CDR3. The D gene is left open where the match is weak. Size is omitted from some rows. Given values are once, few, many or a class for expanded clones.

D: TRBD1
J: TRBJ1-6
size: few
V: TRBV7-2
DNA: TGTGCCAGCAGCAACACAGGGGGCAATTCACCCCTCCACTTT
CDR3: CASSNTGGNSPLHF

D: TRBD1
J: TRBJ1-5
size: .
V: TRBV7-9
DNA: TGTGCCAGCAGCTCAGGGGGCCGGGGTTGGGATCAGCCCCAGCATTTT
CDR3: CASSSGGRGWDQPQHF

D: .
J: TRBJ1-2
size: many
V: TRBV5-6
DNA: TGTGCCAGCAGCTTGGCGGGGGGGGCTGGCTACACCTTC
CDR3: CASSLAGGAGYTF

D: .
J: TRBJ2-3
size: many
V: TRBV3-1
DNA: TGTGCCAGCAGCCAAATAGCCGGGTCAGGGAATACGCAGTATTTT
CDR3: CASSQIAGSGNTQYF

D: TRBD2
J: TRBJ2-7
size: .
V: TRBV15
DNA: TGTGCCAGCAGCGATGCAGTAGCGGGCTACGAGCAGTACTTC
CDR3: CASSDAVAGYEQYF

D: .
J: TRBJ2-7
size: many
V: TRBV15
DNA: TGTGCCACCAGCAGAGACAGTAGGATCGACGAGCAGTACTTC
CDR3: CATSRDSRIDEQYF

D: .
J: TRBJ1-2
size: medium-sized
V: TRBV7-9
DNA: TGTGCCAGCAGCACGACAGGAGATCTTAACTATGGCTACACCTTC
CDR3: CASSTTGDLNYGYTF

D: TRBD2
J: TRBJ2-6
size: many
V: TRBV7-3
DNA: TGTGCCAGCAGCCCCGGGGGGGCTCAGGGGGCCAACGTCCTGACTTTC
CDR3: CASSPGGAQGANVLTF

D: TRBD1
J: TRBJ2-2
size: many
V: TRBV20-1
DNA: TGCAGTGCTAGAAAGGGGACAGGGAACACCGGGGAGCTGTTTTTT
CDR3: CSARKGTGNTGELFF

D: TRBD2
J: TRBJ2-7
size: many
V: TRBV5-6
DNA: TGTGCCAGCAGCCCGGGACTACTTACGGCCTACGAGCAGTACTTC
CDR3: CASSPGLLTAYEQYF

D: TRBD2
J: TRBJ2-1
size: .
V: TRBV29-1
DNA: TGCAGCTCACCATCGGGACTAGCCCATCACAATGAGCAGTTCTTC
CDR3: CSSPSGLAHHNEQFF

D: TRBD1
J: TRBJ1-1
size: many
V: TRBV7-9
DNA: TGTGCCAGCAGCTTGACAGGGATGGACACTGAAGCTTTCTTT
CDR3: CASSLTGMDTEAFF

D: TRBD2
J: TRBJ2-1
size: many
V: TRBV2
DNA: TGTGCCAGCAGCCTCGGGGGAGGGGCCTACAATGAGCAGTTCTTC
CDR3: CASSLGGGAYNEQFF

D: TRBD1
J: TRBJ1-3
size: many
V: TRBV6-5
DNA: TGTGCCAGCAGAGTCCCGGGACAGGGCGACACCATATATTTT
CDR3: CASRVPGQGDTIYF

D: .
J: TRBJ2-5
size: many
V: TRBV6-2/TRBV6-3
DNA: TGTGCCAGCAGTTTCTACACAGAGACCCAGTACTTC
CDR3: CASSFYTETQYF

D: .
J: TRBJ1-4
size: .
V: TRBV20-1
DNA: TGCAGTGTCGCCCAGGCCCGGGGGTTGGTGAGGGAAACAACTAATGAAAAACTGTTTTTT
CDR3: CSVAQARGLVRETTNEKLFF

D: TRBD2
J: TRBJ2-5
size: .
V: TRBV5-1
DNA: TGCGCCAGCAGCTTGGAGGTTAGCGGGGGCCAAGAGACCCAGTACTTC
CDR3: CASSLEVSGGQETQYF

D: TRBD1
J: TRBJ2-5
size: many
V: TRBV7-9
DNA: TGTGCCAGCAGCTTAGGAGACAGGGTCCTGTTTCAAGAGACCCAGTACTTC
CDR3: CASSLGDRVLFQETQYF

D: .
J: TRBJ2-3
size: .
V: TRBV20-1
DNA: TGCAGTGCTAGAAGGGAAAGTGGCACAGATACGCAGTATTTT
CDR3: CSARRESGTDTQYF

D: TRBD1
J: TRBJ1-4
size: many
V: TRBV5-1
DNA: TGCGCCAGCAGCATAGGGACAGGGGGCGGTGAAAAACTGTTTTTT
CDR3: CASSIGTGGGEKLFF

D: .
J: TRBJ1-5
size: many
V: TRBV7-9
DNA: TGTGCCAGCAGCTTAGCGGGGGCGGGCCAGCCCCAGCATTTT
CDR3: CASSLAGAGQPQHF

D: .
J: TRBJ2-3
size: .
V: TRBV4-1
DNA: TGCGCCAGCGGCCAGGCGGTGCGGCCCTCCACAGATACGCAGTATTTT
CDR3: CASGQAVRPSTDTQYF

D: TRBD1
J: TRBJ2-4
size: many
V: TRBV5-5
DNA: TGTGCCAGCAGCGAAGGACAGGGTTTGGGCTTTCTTATAGCCAAAAACATTCAGTACTTC
CDR3: CASSEGQGLGFLIAKNIQYF

D: .
J: TRBJ1-1
size: many
V: TRBV20-1
DNA: TGCAGTGCTTACGGGATCCTCAGCCCTGAAGCTTTCTTT
CDR3: CSAYGILSPEAFF

D: TRBD1
J: TRBJ2-3
size: few
V: TRBV28
DNA: TGTGCCAGCACCATCGGGACAGTAGGCACAGATACGCAGTATTTT
CDR3: CASTIGTVGTDTQYF

D: TRBD1
J: TRBJ1-1
size: few
V: TRBV19
DNA: TGTGCCAGTATGGAGTGGACAGGTAGTGAAGCTTTCTTT
CDR3: CASMEWTGSEAFF

D: TRBD2
J: TRBJ2-2
size: many
V: TRBV5-5
DNA: TGTGCCAGCAGCTTGAGGGCAGGGAGGGACACCGGGGAGCTGTTTTTT
CDR3: CASSLRAGRDTGELFF

D: .
J: TRBJ2-7
size: .
V: TRBV7-9
DNA: TGTGCCAGCAGCCAAAAGGGACTCTCCTACGAGCAGTACTTC
CDR3: CASSQKGLSYEQYF

D: .
J: TRBJ1-3
size: many
V: TRBV9
DNA: TGTGCCAGCAGCGGTGTACAGGGTCTAAACACCATATATTTT
CDR3: CASSGVQGLNTIYF

D: TRBD2
J: TRBJ2-1
size: .
V: TRBV10-2
DNA: TGCGCCAGCGGGACTAGCGGGATAATCATTTACAATGAGCAGTTCTTC
CDR3: CASGTSGIIIYNEQFF

D: .
J: TRBJ1-2
size: .
V: TRBV19
DNA: TGTGCCAGTAGTGCCCGTATCGAGGGAGGTGGCTATGGCTACACCTTC
CDR3: CASSARIEGGGYGYTF

D: .
J: TRBJ1-2
size: many
V: TRBV18
DNA: TGTGCCAGCTCACCAACCTGGGAAACAAACTATGGCTACACCTTC
CDR3: CASSPTWETNYGYTF

D: TRBD1
J: TRBJ1-5
size: .
V: TRBV7-3
DNA: TGTGCCAGCAGCTCTCCGACAGGGGGCAATCAGCCCCAGCATTTT
CDR3: CASSSPTGGNQPQHF

D: TRBD2
J: TRBJ2-7
size: many
V: TRBV20-1
DNA: TGCAGTGCTAGAAGTGGCGGGAGGTCCTACGAGCAGTACTTC
CDR3: CSARSGGRSYEQYF

D: .
J: TRBJ1-1
size: .
V: TRBV20-1
DNA: TGCAGTGCCCAAGCGGGGGGAAACTCTGAAGCTTTCTTT
CDR3: CSAQAGGNSEAFF

D: .
J: TRBJ2-1
size: many
V: TRBV5-1
DNA: TGCGCCAGCAGCTCTTTGGGGGAGGAAGGTGAGCAGTTCTTC
CDR3: CASSSLGEEGEQFF

D: .
J: TRBJ1-5
size: many
V: TRBV30
DNA: TGTGCCTGGAGTGTCAGGGTTAGCAATCAGCCCCAGCATTTT
CDR3: CAWSVRVSNQPQHF

D: .
J: TRBJ1-4
size: many
V: TRBV20-1
DNA: TGCAGTGCTCCAACTAATGAAAAACTGTTTTTT
CDR3: CSAPTNEKLFF

D: .
J: TRBJ1-1
size: .
V: TRBV6-1
DNA: TGTGCCAGCAGTGTCGGGACAATGGACACTGAAGCTTTCTTT
CDR3: CASSVGTMDTEAFF

D: .
J: TRBJ2-5
size: many
V: TRBV6-5
DNA: TGTGCCAGCAGTCCAGGACTCTTGGTCGCCCAAGAGACCCAGTACTTC
CDR3: CASSPGLLVAQETQYF

D: .
J: TRBJ1-3
size: .
V: TRBV13
DNA: TGTGCCAGCGTTTCTCCCTCTGGAAACACCATATATTTT
CDR3: CASVSPSGNTIYF

D: TRBD1
J: TRBJ1-2
size: .
V: TRBV29-1
DNA: TGCAGCGTTGCAACACAGGGGGCTGGAATATCTGGCTACACCTTC
CDR3: CSVATQGAGISGYTF

D: .
J: TRBJ2-3
size: many
V: TRBV20-1
DNA: TGCAGTGCAGCGGGTAGCACAGATACGCAGTATTTT
CDR3: CSAAGSTDTQYF

D: TRBD1
J: TRBJ1-6
size: many
V: TRBV5-4
DNA: TGTGCCAGCAGTCCGGACAGGGCGAGGTCACCCCTCCACTTT
CDR3: CASSPDRARSPLHF

D: .
J: TRBJ2-5
size: few
V: TRBV6-1
DNA: TGTGCCACCCGACGTGAGGGGGAGACCCAGTACTTC
CDR3: CATRREGETQYF

D: TRBD2
J: TRBJ2-7
size: many
V: TRBV27
DNA: TGTGCCAGCATGTCGGCAAGCGGGGCCCCCTACGAGCAGTACTTC
CDR3: CASMSASGAPYEQYF